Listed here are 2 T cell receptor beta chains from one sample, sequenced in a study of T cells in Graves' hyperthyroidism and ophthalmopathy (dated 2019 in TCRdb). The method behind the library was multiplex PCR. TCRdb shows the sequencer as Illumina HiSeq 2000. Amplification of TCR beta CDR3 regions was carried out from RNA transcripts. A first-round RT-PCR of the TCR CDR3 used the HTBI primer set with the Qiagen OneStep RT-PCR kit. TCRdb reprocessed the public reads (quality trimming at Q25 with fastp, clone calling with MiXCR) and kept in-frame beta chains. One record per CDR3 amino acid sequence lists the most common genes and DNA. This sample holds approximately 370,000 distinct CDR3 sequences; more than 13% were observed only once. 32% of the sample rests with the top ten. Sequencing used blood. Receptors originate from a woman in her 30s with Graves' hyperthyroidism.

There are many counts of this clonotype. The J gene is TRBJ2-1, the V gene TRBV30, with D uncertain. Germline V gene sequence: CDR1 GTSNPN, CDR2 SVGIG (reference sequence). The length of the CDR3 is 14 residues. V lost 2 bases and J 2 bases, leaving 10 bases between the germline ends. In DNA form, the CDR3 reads TGTGCCTGGAGTTCCTTCTTAGCCTACAATGAGCAGTTCTTC. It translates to CAWSSFLAYNEQFF. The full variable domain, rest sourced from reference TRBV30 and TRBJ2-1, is SQTIHQWPATLVQPVGSPLSLECTVEGTSNPNLYWYRQAAGRGLQLLFYSVGIGQISSEVPQNLSASRPQDRQFILSSKKLLLSDSGFYLCAWSSFLAYNEQFFGPGTRLTVL.

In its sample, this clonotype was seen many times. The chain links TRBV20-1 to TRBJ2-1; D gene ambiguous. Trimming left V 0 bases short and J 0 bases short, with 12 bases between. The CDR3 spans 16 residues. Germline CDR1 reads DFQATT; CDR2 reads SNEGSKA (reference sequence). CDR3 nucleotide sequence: TGCAGTGCTAGAGATCAGTCAGCCAGCTCCTACAATGAGCAGTTCTTC. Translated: CSARDQSASSYNEQFF.